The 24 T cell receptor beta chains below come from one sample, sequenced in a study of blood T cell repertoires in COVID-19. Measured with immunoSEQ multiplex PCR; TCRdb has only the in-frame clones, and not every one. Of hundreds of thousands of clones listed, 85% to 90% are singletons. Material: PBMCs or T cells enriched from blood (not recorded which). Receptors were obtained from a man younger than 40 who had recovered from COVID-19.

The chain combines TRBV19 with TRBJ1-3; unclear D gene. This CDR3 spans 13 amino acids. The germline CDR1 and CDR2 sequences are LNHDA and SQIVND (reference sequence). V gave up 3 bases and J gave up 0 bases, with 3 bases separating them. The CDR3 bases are TGTGCCAGTAGTATTAACTCTGGAAACACCATATATTTT. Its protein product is CASSINSGNTIYF.

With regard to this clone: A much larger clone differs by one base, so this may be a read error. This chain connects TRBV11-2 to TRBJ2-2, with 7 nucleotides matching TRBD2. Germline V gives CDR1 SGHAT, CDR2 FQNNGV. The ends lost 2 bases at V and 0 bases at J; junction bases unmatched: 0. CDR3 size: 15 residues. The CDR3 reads CASSLLAANTGELFF. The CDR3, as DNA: TGTGCCAGCAGCTTACTAGCGGCGAACACCGGGGAGCTGTTTTTT.

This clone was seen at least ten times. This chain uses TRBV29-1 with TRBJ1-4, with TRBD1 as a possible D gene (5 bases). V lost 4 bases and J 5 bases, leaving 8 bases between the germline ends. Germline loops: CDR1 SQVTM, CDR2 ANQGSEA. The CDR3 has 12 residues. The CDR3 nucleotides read TGCAGCGTTGTGGCAGGGAATGAAAAACTGTTTTTT. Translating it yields CSVVAGNEKLFF. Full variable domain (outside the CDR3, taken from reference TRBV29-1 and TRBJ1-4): SAVISQKPSRDICQRGTSLTIQCQVDSQVTMMFWYRQQPGQSLTLIATANQGSEATYESGFVIDKFPISRPNLTFSTLTVSNMSPEDSSIYLCSVVAGNEKLFFGSGTQLSVL.

The CDR3 spells CASSSTGTLPYEQYF. CDR3 DNA: TGTGCCAGCAGTAGTACCGGGACACTTCCCTACGAGCAGTACTTC. The genes are TRBV27 and TRBJ2-7, with D possibly TRBD1 on 6 matching bases. Germline V gene data show CDR1 as MNHEY and CDR2 as SMNVEV (reference sequence). The CDR3 has 15 amino acids. With 5 bases removed from V and 2 bases from J, the gap between germline ends came to 16 bases.

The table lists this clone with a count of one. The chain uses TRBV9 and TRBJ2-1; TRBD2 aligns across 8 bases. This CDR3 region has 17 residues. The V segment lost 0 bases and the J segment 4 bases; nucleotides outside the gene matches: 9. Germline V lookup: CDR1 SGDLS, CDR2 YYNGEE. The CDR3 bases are TGTGCCAGCAGCGTAGAAGTCGGGACGGGAGGGTACAATGAGCAGTTCTTC. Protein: CASSVEVGTGGYNEQFF. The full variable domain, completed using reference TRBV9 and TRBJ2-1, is DSGVTQTPKHLITATGQRVTLRCSPRSGDLSVYWYQQSLDQGLQFLIQYYNGEERAKGNILERFSAQQFPDLHSELNLSSLELGDSALYFCASSVEVGTGGYNEQFFGPGTRLTVL.

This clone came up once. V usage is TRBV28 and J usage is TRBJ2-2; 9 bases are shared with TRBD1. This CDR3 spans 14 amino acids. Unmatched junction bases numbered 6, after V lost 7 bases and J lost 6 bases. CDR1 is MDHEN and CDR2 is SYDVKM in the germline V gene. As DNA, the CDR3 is TGTGCCAGCACCCGGGACAGGGTTCCCGGGGAGCTGTTTTTT. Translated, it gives CASTRDRVPGELFF.

The CDR3 DNA reads TGTGCCAGCAGCTTAGCTGGGACAGCTACACAGGGAAAACTGTTTTTT. Translation: CASSLAGTATQGKLFF. The V and J genes are TRBV7-9 and TRBJ1-4, with 7 bases aligning to TRBD1. Germline V gene sequence: CDR1 SEHNR, CDR2 FQNEAQ (reference sequence). This CDR3 has 16 amino acids. J lost 10 bases, V lost 0 bases, and 11 bases had no gene match.

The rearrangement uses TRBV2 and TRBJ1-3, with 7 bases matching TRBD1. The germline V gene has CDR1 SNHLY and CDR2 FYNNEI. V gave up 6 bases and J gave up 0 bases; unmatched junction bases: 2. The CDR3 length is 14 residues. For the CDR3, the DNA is TGTGCCAGCAGCGGACAGGTCTCTGGAAACACCATATATTTT. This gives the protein CASSGQVSGNTIYF.

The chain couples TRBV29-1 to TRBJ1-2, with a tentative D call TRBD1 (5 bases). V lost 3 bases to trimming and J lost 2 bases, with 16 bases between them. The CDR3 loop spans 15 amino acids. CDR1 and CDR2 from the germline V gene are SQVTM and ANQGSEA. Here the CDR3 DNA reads TGCAGCGTTGACATCCTGGGGGGGGAAAACTATGGCTACACCTTC. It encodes CSVDILGGENYGYTF. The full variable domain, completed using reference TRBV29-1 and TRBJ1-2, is SAVISQKPSRDICQRGTSLTIQCQVDSQVTMMFWYRQQPGQSLTLIATANQGSEATYESGFVIDKFPISRPNLTFSTLTVSNMSPEDSSIYLCSVDILGGENYGYTFGSGTRLTVV.

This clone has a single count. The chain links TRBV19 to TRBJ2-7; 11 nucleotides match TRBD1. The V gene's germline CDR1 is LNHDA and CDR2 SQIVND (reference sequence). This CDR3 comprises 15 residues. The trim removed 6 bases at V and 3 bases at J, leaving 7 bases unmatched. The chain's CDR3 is CASRIGTGGFYEQYF. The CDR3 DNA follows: TGTGCCAGTAGGATCGGGACAGGGGGTTTCTACGAGCAGTACTTC. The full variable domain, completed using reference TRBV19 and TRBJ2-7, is DGGITQSPKYLFRKEGQNVTLSCEQNLNHDAMYWYRQDPGQGLRLIYYSQIVNDFQKGDIAEGYSVSREKKESFPLTVTSAQKNPTAFYLCASRIGTGGFYEQYFGPGTRLTVT.

The CDR3, as DNA: TGTGCCAGCAGCGCTGACAGAACCTATAATTCACCCCTCCACTTT. It is translated as CASSADRTYNSPLHF. V usage is TRBV7-3 and J usage is TRBJ1-6, with a possible D match to TRBD1 (5 bases). CDR1 and CDR2 (germline): SGHTA, FQGTGA. This CDR3 comprises 15 residues. The V and J ends lost 5 bases and 2 bases respectively, with 10 bases between them.

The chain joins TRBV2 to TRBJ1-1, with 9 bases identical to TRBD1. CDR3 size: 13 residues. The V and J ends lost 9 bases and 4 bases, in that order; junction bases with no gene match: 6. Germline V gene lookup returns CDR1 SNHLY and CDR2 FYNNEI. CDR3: CASMTGGVTEAFF. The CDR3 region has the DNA TGTGCCAGTATGACAGGGGGAGTCACTGAAGCTTTCTTT.

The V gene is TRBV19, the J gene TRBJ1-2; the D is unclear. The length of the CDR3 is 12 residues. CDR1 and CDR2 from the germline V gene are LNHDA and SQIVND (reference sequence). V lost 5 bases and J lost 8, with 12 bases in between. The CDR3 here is CASSGMAEGYTF. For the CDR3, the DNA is TGTGCCAGTAGTGGTATGGCCGAAGGCTACACCTTC.

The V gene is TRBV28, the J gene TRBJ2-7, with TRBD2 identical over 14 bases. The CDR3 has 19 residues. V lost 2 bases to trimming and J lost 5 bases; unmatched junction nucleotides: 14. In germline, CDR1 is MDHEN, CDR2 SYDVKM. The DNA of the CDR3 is TGTGCCAGCAGTTTACCTCCGACCTTGACTAGCGGGAGGGTCCACGAGCAGTACTTC. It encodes CASSLPPTLTSGRVHEQYF.

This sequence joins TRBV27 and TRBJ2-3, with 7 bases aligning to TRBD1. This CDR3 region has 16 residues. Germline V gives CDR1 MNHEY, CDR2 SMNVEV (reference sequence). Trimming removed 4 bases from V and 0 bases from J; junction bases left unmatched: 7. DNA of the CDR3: TGTGCCAGCAGTTCCTACAGACAGGGAAGCACAGATACGCAGTATTTT. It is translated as CASSSYRQGSTDTQYF.

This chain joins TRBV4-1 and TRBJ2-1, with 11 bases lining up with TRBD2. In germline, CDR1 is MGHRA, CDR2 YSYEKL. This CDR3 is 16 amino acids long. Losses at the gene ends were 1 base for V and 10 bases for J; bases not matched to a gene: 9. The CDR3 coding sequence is TGCGCCAGCAGCCAAGTCGTAGCGGGAGGGCCGGGAGAGCAGTTCTTC. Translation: CASSQVVAGGPGEQFF.

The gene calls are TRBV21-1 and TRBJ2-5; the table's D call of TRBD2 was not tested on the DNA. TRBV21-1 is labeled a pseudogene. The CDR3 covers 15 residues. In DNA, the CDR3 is TGTGCCAGCAGCAATAGGACTAGCGGGAGAGAGACCCAGTACTTC. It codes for CASSNRTSGRETQYF.

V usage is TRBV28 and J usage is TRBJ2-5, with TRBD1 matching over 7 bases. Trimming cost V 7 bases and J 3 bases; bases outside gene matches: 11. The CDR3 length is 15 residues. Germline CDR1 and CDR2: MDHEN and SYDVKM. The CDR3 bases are TGTGCCAGCACTGAGAGCCCAGGGGGAGAAGAGACCCAGTACTTC. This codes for CASTESPGGEETQYF.

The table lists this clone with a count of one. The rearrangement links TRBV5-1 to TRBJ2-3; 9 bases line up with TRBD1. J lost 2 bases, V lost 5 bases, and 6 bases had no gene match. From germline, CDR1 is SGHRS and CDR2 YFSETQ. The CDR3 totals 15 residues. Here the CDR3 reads CASSSDRGDTDTQYF. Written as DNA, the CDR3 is TGCGCCAGCAGTTCGGACAGGGGAGACACAGATACGCAGTATTTT.

The DNA for the CDR3 is TGCGCCAGCAGCCTCCGGGACAGGGGTGAAGAGCAGTACTTC. Translating gives CASSLRDRGEEQYF. This rearrangement joins TRBV5-1 to TRBJ2-7; the match to TRBD1 covers 10 bases. J was trimmed by 7 bases and V by 4 bases; bases with no gene match: 8. The germline CDR1 and CDR2 sequences are SGHRS and YFSETQ. This CDR3 is 14 amino acids long.

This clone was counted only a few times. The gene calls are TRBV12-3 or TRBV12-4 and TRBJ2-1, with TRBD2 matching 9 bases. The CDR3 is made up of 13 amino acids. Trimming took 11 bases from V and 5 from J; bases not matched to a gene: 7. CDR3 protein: CAGGVAGDNEQFF. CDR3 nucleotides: TGTGCCGGGGGAGTAGCGGGAGACAATGAGCAGTTCTTC.

The CDR3 DNA follows: TGCGCCAGCAGCGCCGGACTAGCCGGGGATGGCGGGGAGCTGTTTTTT. This codes for CASSAGLAGDGGELFF. The genes are TRBV5-1 and TRBJ2-2, with 8 bases identical to TRBD2. Germline CDR1 is SGHRS and CDR2 is YFSETQ. The V and J ends lost 4 bases and 7 bases, in that order; junction bases with no gene match: 12. The CDR3 sequence is 16 residues long.

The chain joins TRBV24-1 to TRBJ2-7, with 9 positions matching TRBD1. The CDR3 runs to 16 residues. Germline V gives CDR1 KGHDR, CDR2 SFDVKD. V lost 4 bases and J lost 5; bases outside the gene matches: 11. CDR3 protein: CATSDPGQGRWNEQYF. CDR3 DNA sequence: TGTGCCACCAGTGACCCCGGACAGGGGCGATGGAACGAGCAGTACTTC.

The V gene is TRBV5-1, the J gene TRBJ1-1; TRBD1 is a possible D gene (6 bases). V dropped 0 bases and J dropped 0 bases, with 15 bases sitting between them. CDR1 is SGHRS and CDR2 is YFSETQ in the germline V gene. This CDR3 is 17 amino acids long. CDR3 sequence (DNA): TGCGCCAGCAGCTTGGGGGCTGGGGGCGGACTGAACACTGAAGCTTTCTTT. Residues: CASSLGAGGGLNTEAFF.